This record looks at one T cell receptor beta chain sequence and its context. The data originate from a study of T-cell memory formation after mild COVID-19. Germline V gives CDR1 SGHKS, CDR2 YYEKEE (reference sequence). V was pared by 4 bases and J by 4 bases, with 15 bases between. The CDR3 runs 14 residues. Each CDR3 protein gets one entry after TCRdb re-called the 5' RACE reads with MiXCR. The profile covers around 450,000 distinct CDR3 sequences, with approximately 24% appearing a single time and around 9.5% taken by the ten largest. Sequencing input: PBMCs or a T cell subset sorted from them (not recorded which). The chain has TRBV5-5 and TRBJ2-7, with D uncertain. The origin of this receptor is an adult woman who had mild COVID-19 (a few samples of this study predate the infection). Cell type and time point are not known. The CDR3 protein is CASSGTQVGYEQYF. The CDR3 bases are TGTGCCAGCAGCGGAACCCAAGTGGGATACGAGCAGTACTTC. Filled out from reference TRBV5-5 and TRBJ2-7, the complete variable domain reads DAGVTQSPTHLIKTRGQQVTLRCSPISGHKSVSWYQQVLGQGPQFIFQYYEKEERGRGNFPDRFSARQFPNYSSELNVNALLLGDSALYLCASSGTQVGYEQYFGPGTRLTVT.